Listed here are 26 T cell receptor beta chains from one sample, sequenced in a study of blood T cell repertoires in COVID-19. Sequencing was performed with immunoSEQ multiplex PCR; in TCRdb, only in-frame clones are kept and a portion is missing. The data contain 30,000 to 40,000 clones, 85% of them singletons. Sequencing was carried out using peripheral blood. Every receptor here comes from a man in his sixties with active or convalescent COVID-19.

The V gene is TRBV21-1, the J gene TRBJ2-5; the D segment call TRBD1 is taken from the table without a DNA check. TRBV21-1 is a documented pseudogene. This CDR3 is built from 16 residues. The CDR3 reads CASSLRGQAEQETQYF. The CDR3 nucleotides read TGTGCCAGCAGCCTTAGAGGACAGGCGGAACAAGAGACCCAGTACTTC.

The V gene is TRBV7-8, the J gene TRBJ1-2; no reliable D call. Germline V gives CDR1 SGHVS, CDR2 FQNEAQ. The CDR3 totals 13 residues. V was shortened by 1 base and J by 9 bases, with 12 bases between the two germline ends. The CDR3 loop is CASSLDPGFRYTF. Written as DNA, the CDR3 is TGTGCCAGCAGCTTAGACCCGGGATTCCGCTACACCTTC.

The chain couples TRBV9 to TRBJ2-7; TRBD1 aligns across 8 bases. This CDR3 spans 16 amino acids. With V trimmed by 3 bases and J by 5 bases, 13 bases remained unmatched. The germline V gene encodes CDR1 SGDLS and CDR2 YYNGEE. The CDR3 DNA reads TGTGCCAGCAGCGCCCAGGGGACAGGCGGGGAGGACGAGCAGTACGTC. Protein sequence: CASSAQGTGGEDEQYV.

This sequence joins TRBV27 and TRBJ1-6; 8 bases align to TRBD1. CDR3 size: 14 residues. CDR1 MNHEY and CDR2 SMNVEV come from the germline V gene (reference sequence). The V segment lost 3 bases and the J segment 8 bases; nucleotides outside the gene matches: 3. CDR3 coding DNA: TGTGCCAGCAGTTTCAGGACAGGGTATTCACCCCTCCACTTT. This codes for CASSFRTGYSPLHF.

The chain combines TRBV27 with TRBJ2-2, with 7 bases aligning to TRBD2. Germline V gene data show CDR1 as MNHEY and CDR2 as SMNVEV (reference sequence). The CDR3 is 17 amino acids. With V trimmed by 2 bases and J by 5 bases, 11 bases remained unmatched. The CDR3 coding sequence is TGTGCCAGCAGTTTACGGGCGCCTTGGGAGGGTACCGGGGAGCTGTTTTTT. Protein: CASSLRAPWEGTGELFF.

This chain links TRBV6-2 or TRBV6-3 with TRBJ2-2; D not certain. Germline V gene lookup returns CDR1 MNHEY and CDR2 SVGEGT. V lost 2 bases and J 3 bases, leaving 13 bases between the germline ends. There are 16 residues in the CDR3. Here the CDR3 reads CASSYSGRSDTGELFF. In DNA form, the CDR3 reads TGTGCCAGCAGTTACAGTGGCAGGTCCGACACCGGGGAGCTGTTTTTT.

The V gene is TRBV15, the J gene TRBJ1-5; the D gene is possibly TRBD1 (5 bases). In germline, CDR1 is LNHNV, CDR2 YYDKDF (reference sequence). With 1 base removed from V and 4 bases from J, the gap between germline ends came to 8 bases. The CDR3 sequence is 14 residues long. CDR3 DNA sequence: TGTGCCACCAGCAGAGGGACACTGAATCAGCCCCAGCATTTT. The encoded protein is CATSRGTLNQPQHF.

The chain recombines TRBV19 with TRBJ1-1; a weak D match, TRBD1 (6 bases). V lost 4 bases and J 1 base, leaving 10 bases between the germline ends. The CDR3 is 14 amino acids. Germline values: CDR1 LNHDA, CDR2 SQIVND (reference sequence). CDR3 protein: CASSNQGQNTEAFF. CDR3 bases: TGTGCCAGTAGTAATCAGGGACAGAACACTGAAGCTTTCTTT.

The DNA for the CDR3 is TGTGCCACCAGCAGAGCTGGGGGGGGTAACACTGAAGCTTTCTTT. It translates to CATSRAGGGNTEAFF. This chain uses TRBV15 with TRBJ1-1; a possible D gene is TRBD1 (5 bases). V was clipped by 1 base and J by 2 bases, with 11 bases between them. The CDR3 is 15 amino acids. CDR1 is LNHNV and CDR2 is YYDKDF in the germline V gene (reference sequence).

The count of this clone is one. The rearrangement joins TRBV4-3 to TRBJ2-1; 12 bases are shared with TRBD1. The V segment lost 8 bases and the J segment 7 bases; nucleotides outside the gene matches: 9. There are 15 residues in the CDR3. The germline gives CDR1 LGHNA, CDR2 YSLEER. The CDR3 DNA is TGCGCCAGCTCTACGGGACAGGGGGCAGGGAATGAGCAGTTCTTC. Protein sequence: CASSTGQGAGNEQFF.

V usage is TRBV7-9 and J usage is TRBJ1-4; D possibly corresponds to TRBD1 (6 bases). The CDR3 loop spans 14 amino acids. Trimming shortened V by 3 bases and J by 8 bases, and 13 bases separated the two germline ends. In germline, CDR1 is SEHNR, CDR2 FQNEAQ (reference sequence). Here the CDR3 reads CASSLGRGYEKLFF. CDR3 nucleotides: TGTGCCAGCAGCTTGGGCAGGGGATACGAAAAACTGTTTTTT.

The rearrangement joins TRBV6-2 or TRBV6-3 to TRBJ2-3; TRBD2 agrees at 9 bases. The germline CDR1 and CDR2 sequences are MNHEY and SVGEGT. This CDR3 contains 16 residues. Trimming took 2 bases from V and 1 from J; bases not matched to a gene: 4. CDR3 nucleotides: TGTGCCAGCAGTTACCCTAGCGGGAAAGGCACAGATACGCAGTATTTT. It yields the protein CASSYPSGKGTDTQYF.

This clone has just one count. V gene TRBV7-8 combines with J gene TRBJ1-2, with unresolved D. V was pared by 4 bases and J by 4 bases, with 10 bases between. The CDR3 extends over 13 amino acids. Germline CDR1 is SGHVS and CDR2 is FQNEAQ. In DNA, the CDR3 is TGTGCCAGCAGCTCCACACCGATCTATGGCTACACCTTC. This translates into CASSSTPIYGYTF.

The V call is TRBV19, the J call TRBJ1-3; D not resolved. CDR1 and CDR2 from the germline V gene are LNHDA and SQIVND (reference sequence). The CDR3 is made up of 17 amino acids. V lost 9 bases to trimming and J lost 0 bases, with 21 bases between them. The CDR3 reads CARPIRRRTRSGNTIYF. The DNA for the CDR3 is TGTGCCAGACCCATAAGGAGGCGTACCCGCTCTGGAAACACCATATATTTT. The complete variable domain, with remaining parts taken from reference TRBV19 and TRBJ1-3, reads DGGITQSPKYLFRKEGQNVTLSCEQNLNHDAMYWYRQDPGQGLRLIYYSQIVNDFQKGDIAEGYSVSREKKESFPLTVTSAQKNPTAFYLCARPIRRRTRSGNTIYFGEGSWLTVV.

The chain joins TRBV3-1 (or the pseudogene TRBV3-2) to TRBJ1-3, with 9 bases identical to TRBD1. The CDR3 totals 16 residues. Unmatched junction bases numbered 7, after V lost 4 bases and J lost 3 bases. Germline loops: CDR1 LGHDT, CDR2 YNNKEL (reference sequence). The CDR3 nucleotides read TGTGCCAGCAGCCCTGGGACAGGGTTTGGTGGAAACACCATATATTTT. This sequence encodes CASSPGTGFGGNTIYF.

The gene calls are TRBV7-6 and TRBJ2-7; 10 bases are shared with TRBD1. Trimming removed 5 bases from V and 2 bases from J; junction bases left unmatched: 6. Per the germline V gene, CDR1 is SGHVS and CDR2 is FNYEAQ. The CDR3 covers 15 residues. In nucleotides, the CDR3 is TGTGCCAGCAGCGCGTCCGGGACAGGGGCCTACGAGCAGTACGTC. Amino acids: CASSASGTGAYEQYV.

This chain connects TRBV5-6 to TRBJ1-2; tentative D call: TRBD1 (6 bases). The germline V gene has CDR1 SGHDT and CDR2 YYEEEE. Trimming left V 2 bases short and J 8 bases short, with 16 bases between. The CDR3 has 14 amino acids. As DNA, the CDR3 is TGTGCCAGCAGCTTTGGACAGTCCACCTTGGGCTACACCTTC. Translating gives CASSFGQSTLGYTF. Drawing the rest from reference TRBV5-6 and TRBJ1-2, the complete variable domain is DAGVTQSPTHLIKTRGQQVTLRCSPKSGHDTVSWYQQALGQGPQFIFQYYEEEERQRGNFPDRFSGHQFPNYSSELNVNALLLGDSALYLCASSFGQSTLGYTFGSGTRLTVV.

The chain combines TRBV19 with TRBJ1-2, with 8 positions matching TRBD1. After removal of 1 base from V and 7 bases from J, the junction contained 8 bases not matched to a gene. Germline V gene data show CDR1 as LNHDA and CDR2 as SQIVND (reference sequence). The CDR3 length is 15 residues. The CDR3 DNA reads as TGTGCCAGTAGTATAGGTTCCCGACAGGGGATTGGCTACACCTTC. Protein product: CASSIGSRQGIGYTF.

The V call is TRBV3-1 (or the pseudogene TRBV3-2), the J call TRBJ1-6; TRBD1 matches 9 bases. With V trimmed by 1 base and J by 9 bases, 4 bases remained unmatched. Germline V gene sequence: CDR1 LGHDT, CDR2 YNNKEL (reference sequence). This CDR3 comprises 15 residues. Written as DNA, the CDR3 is TGTGCCAGCAGCCAAGTGGGACAGGGCACTTCACCCCTCCACTTT. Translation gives CASSQVGQGTSPLHF.

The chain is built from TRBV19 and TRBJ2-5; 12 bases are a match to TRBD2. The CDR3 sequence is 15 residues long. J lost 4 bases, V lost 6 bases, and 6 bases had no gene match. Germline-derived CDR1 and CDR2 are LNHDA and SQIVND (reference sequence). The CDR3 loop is CASRQTSGRRETQYF. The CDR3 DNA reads TGTGCCAGTAGACAGACTAGCGGGAGACGAGAGACCCAGTACTTC.

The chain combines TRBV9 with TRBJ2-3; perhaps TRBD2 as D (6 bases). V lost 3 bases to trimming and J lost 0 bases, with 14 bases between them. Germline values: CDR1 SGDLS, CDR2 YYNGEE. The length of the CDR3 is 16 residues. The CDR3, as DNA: TGTGCCAGCAGCGCCTCGGGGCGGGGTAGCACAGATACGCAGTATTTT. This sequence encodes CASSASGRGSTDTQYF.

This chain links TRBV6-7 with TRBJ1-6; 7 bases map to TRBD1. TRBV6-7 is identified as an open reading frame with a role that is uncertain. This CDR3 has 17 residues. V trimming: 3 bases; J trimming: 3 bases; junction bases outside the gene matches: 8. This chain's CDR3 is CASSYGGTDLYNSPLHF. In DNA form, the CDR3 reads TGTGCCAGCAGTTATGGGGGGACAGACCTCTATAATTCACCCCTCCACTTT.

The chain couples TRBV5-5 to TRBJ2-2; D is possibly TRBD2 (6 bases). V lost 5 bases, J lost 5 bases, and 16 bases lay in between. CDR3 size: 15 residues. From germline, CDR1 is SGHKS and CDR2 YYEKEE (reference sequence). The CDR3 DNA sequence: TGTGCCAGCAGGGTTGGAGGGGACCGTACCGGGGAGCTGTTTTTT. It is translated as CASRVGGDRTGELFF.

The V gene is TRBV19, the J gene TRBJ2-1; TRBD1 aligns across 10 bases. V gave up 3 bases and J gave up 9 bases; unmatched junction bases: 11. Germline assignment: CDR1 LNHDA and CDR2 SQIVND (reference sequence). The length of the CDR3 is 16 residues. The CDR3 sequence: CASSIGMDRGWGEQFF. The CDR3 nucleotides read TGTGCCAGTAGTATTGGTATGGACAGGGGGTGGGGTGAGCAGTTCTTC.

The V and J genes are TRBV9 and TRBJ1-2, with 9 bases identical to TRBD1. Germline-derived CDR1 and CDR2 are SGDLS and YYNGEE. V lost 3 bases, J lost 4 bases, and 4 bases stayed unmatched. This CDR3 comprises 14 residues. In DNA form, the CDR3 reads TGTGCCAGCAGCGCCTCGACAGGGGGCTATGGCTACACCTTC. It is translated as CASSASTGGYGYTF.

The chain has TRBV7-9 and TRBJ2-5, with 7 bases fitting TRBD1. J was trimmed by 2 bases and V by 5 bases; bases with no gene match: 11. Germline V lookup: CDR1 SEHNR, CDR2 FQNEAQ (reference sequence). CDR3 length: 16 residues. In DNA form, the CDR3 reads TGTGCCAGCAGCCTGACGACAGGGTGGAGGCAAGAGACCCAGTACTTC. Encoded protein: CASSLTTGWRQETQYF.